The present TCR beta chain was sequenced within a study of CD8 T cells in ankylosing spondylitis. The CDR3 loop spans 13 amino acids. In germline, CDR1 is SQVTM, CDR2 ANQGSEA. The germline V and J ends were trimmed by 7 bases and 9 bases, with 19 bases remaining between them. TCRdb used MiXCR to reprocess the 5' RACE reads, holding one entry per CDR3 protein. The data show hundreds of thousands of distinct CDR3 sequences, with 26% seen just once and roughly 0.9% held by the top ten. Study observations and caveats: One TCR beta motif, made up of eight highly homologous variants, appeared characteristic of ankylosing spondylitis blood. In peripheral blood, disease-linked CD8+ clones occurred at relatively low frequencies.

On this clonotype itself: The antigen remains undetermined.

Material for sequencing was blood, either unsorted or a sorted T cell fraction (not recorded which). The sequence came from a male donor with ankylosing spondylitis. The chain combines TRBV29-1 with TRBJ2-1, with D possibly TRBD1 on 8 matching bases. CDR3 loop: CSAGTGGRGEQFF. The CDR3 DNA sequence: TGCAGCGCCGGGACAGGCGGGAGAGGTGAGCAGTTCTTC.